This T cell receptor beta chain was sequenced in a study of T cells after yellow fever vaccination. This clonotype was detected many times. Its antigen is unidentified. Germline V lookup: CDR1 SGHTA, CDR2 FQGNSA. Trimming took off 5 bases at V and 4 bases at J, with 12 bases between the two ends. The CDR3 sequence is 14 residues long. 5'RACE template switching added a universal primer site and UMIs to TCR cDNA. One entry per CDR3 protein, called by TCRdb with MiXCR from the 5' RACE reads. The repertoire holds approximately 160,000 distinct CDR3 sequences, about 6% seen once, with just under 3% in the top ten. The study, taken as a whole, reports: Reappearing after the booster were most of the clones from primary vaccination (around 96% CD4, 85% to 90% CD8). Although most clonotypes did not, a small share appeared in both CD4 and CD8 compartments.

Sequenced here: CD4+ T cells sorted from PBMCs, sampled on the day of the first yellow fever vaccination. The receptor comes from a man younger than 35 who received the YFV17D yellow fever vaccine. The V call is TRBV7-2, the J call TRBJ1-3; D is possibly TRBD1 (6 bases). This chain's CDR3 is CASSATGSGNTIYF. Written as DNA, the CDR3 is TGTGCCAGCAGCGCTACAGGGTCCGGAAACACCATATATTTT.